This T cell receptor beta chain came from a study of cytomegalovirus exposure and HLA in healthy donors. Primers: 60 Vbeta forward and 13 Jbeta reverse. Some clones are missing from TCRdb's copy, which holds only in-frame ones; the method was immunoSEQ multiplex PCR. The sample lists approximately 65,000 clones, roughly two thirds occurring once. This CDR3 is 14 amino acids long. Looked up from germline, CDR1 is MNHEY and CDR2 is SMNVEV (reference sequence). V lost 8 bases, J lost 5 bases, and 18 bases lay in between. This TCR derives from a man in his forties in good health and CMV-seropositive. Sequencing was carried out using PBMCs. The rearrangement links TRBV27 to TRBJ1-1; tentative D call: TRBD1 (6 bases). The CDR3 nucleotides are TGTGCCAGCTCCGTCGGGGGGCTAATTACTGAAGCTTTCTTT. Residues: CASSVGGLITEAFF.